Each of the 30 T cell receptor beta chains below was sequenced from the same sample in a study of T cell responses to AZD1222 COVID-19 vaccine. TCRdb's copy holds only in-frame clones and misses some; the assay was immunoSEQ multiplex PCR. The sample shows 150,000 to 200,000 clones, around 92% of them seen only once. This sample comprised peripheral blood, obtained on day 0 of AZD1222 vaccination. These receptors were taken from an adult in good health.

The rearrangement uses TRBV5-1 and TRBJ1-6; D might be TRBD1 (6 bases). CDR1 is SGHRS, CDR2 YFSETQ, per germline. The germline V and J ends were trimmed by 6 bases and 4 bases, with 17 bases remaining between them. The CDR3 is 16 amino acids. The CDR3 DNA is TGCGCCAGCACCGCCACGACAGGAGAGTATAATTCACCCCTCCACTTT. This codes for CASTATTGEYNSPLHF.

The chain joins TRBV13 to TRBJ1-6; D may be TRBD1 (6 bases). V gave up 7 bases and J gave up 8 bases, with 18 bases separating them. The CDR3 loop spans 15 amino acids. CDR1 is PRHDT, CDR2 FYEKMQ, per germline (reference sequence). The CDR3 nucleotides read TGTGCCAGCACCCGTGATGGGGGGCCGGATTCACCCCTCCACTTT. It yields the protein CASTRDGGPDSPLHF.

The chain recombines TRBV5-1 with TRBJ2-7; 7 bases align to TRBD1. The CDR3 totals 13 residues. With V trimmed by 6 bases and J by 4 bases, 7 bases remained unmatched. The germline V gene has CDR1 SGHRS and CDR2 YFSETQ. This chain's CDR3 is CASTRTGRYEQYF. DNA for the CDR3: TGCGCCAGCACCCGGACAGGCCGGTACGAGCAGTACTTC.

For this clone: The junction shows a germline mismatch at one end, possibly a read error. The chain has TRBV16 and TRBJ1-2; D is unresolved. This CDR3 is built from 15 residues. Germline V lookup: CDR1 KGHSY, CDR2 FQNENV. CDR3 nucleotides: TGTGCCAGCAGCCGCTCCCTTAAGACAAATCCTCATCCCCTTTTC. It codes for CASSRSLKTNPHPLF.

This chain uses TRBV29-1 with TRBJ1-1; D unclear. This CDR3 comprises 11 residues. V was pared by 5 bases and J by 1 base, with 5 bases between. Germline CDR1 and CDR2: SQVTM and ANQGSEA. This CDR3 reads CSVRGNTEAFF. The CDR3 DNA reads TGCAGCGTTCGCGGGAACACTGAAGCTTTCTTT.

The chain is built from TRBV2 and TRBJ2-1, with D perhaps being TRBD1 or TRBD2 (7 bases each). This CDR3 has 14 residues. Trimming took off 6 bases at V and 3 bases at J, with 12 bases between the two ends. Looked up from germline, CDR1 is SNHLY and CDR2 is FYNNEI. The CDR3 nucleotides read TGTGCCAGCAGGCAGGGGGGGGGCTACAATGAGCAGTTCTTC. Its translation is CASRQGGGYNEQFF.

This rearrangement joins TRBV2 to TRBJ1-5; unclear D gene. The CDR3 is made up of 12 amino acids. The V gene lost 8 bases and the J gene lost 7 bases, with 12 bases spanning the gap. Germline V gene sequence: CDR1 SNHLY, CDR2 FYNNEI. The CDR3 sequence is CASRAVTQPQHF. The CDR3 DNA is TGTGCCAGCCGGGCTGTGACACAGCCCCAGCATTTT.

This clone was counted a single time. The rearrangement joins TRBV5-8 to TRBJ1-5; 9 bases are a match to TRBD1. Germline CDR1 reads SGHTS; CDR2 reads YDEGEE. V trimming: 4 bases; J trimming: 5 bases; junction bases outside the gene matches: 7. The CDR3 spans 15 residues. DNA for the CDR3: TGTGCCAGCAGCGCGGGACAGGGAAGTCATCAGCCCCAGCATTTT. This codes for CASSAGQGSHQPQHF.

The chain is built from TRBV6-5 and TRBJ1-1, with no clear D. The germline CDR1 and CDR2 sequences are MNHEY and SVGAGI. This CDR3 region has 11 residues. Trimming pared 7 bases from V and 7 bases from J, leaving 10 bases between. The CDR3 bases are TGTGCCAGCACTTTAGGGCTTGAAGCTTTCTTT. Translating it yields CASTLGLEAFF.

The J gene is TRBJ2-3, the V gene TRBV29-1; D gene unclear. CDR3 length: 10 residues. V gave up 6 bases and J gave up 8 bases, with 9 bases separating them. Germline-derived CDR1 and CDR2 are SQVTM and ANQGSEA. The CDR3 loop reads CSVGSGTQYF. CDR3 sequence (DNA): TGCAGCGTGGGCTCTGGTACGCAGTATTTT.

CDR3 sequence reads: CAISLDHSNQPQHF. The DNA for the CDR3 is TGTGCCATCAGCCTTGACCATAGCAATCAGCCCCAGCATTTT. V is TRBV10-3 and J is TRBJ1-5; no clear D. The germline gives CDR1 ENHRY, CDR2 SYGVKD. Trimming stripped 6 bases from V and 0 bases from J, with 9 bases between. This CDR3 contains 14 residues.

This chain connects TRBV5-4 to TRBJ1-1; 7 bases line up with TRBD1. This CDR3 has 13 residues. Germline V gene data show CDR1 as SGHNT and CDR2 as YYREEE (reference sequence). Germline trimming cut 5 bases from V and 10 bases from J; bases unmatched to any gene: 11. The DNA for the CDR3 is TGTGCCAGCAGTGTAGGGACAGCCGGGGGAGCTTTCTTT. This translates into CASSVGTAGGAFF.

The rearrangement uses TRBV3-1 (or the pseudogene TRBV3-2) and TRBJ2-2, with 7 bases fitting TRBD1. Germline V lookup: CDR1 LGHDT, CDR2 YNNKEL (reference sequence). V was pared by 1 base and J by 6 bases, with 8 bases of the junction left unmatched. This CDR3 has 16 amino acids. The CDR3 sequence: CASSQGQGRMAGELFF. The CDR3 DNA follows: TGTGCCAGCAGCCAAGGACAGGGCAGAATGGCCGGGGAGCTGTTTTTT.

The genes are TRBV7-9 and TRBJ1-1; maybe TRBD1 (6 bases). Trimming pared 5 bases from V and 3 bases from J, leaving 13 bases between. Germline values: CDR1 SEHNR, CDR2 FQNEAQ (reference sequence). The CDR3 consists of 14 residues. CDR3 amino acids: CASSEYQGYTEAFF. In nucleotides, the CDR3 is TGTGCCAGCAGCGAGTATCAGGGGTACACTGAAGCTTTCTTT. The variable domain in full, with the rest retrieved from reference TRBV7-9 and TRBJ1-1, is DTGVSQNPRHKITKRGQNVTFRCDPISEHNRLYWYRQTLGQGPEFLTYFQNEAQLEKSRLLSDRFSAERPKGSFSTLEIQRTEQGDSAMYLCASSEYQGYTEAFFGQGTRLTVV.

This clone was seen once. Germline is not matched at one junction end, which may reflect a read error. The chain is built from TRBV30 and TRBJ1-2; possibly TRBD1 for D (6 bases). The CDR3 loop spans 15 amino acids. CDR1 is GTSNPN, CDR2 SVGIG, per germline (reference sequence). CDR3 residues: CAWSGGDTRDYGYTF. CDR3 in DNA: TGTGCGTGGAGTGGCGGGGACACCCGCGACTATGGCTACACCTTC.

This chain uses TRBV2 with TRBJ1-1; D unclear. CDR3 length: 12 amino acids. V was clipped by 11 bases and J by 5 bases, with 15 bases between them. In germline, CDR1 is SNHLY, CDR2 FYNNEI. For the CDR3, the DNA is TGTGCCGGCTACGAGGCAGGAACTGAAGCTTTCTTT. Protein: CAGYEAGTEAFF.

The chain joins TRBV29-1 to TRBJ1-1; D is perhaps TRBD1 (6 bases). With 1 base removed from V and 6 bases from J, the gap between germline ends came to 9 bases. CDR1 SQVTM and CDR2 ANQGSEA come from the germline V gene. The CDR3 contains 12 residues. The CDR3 bases are TGCAGCGTTGAAGGCAGGGGCCCTGAAGCTTTCTTT. Protein sequence: CSVEGRGPEAFF.

In this sample, this clone turned up once. The rearrangement links TRBV14 to TRBJ1-2; TRBD1 is a possible D gene (6 bases). The CDR3 runs 14 residues. The germline gives CDR1 SGHDN, CDR2 FVKESK. V shed 0 bases and J shed 8 bases, with 13 bases lying between them. CDR3 nucleotide sequence: TGTGCCAGCAGCCAAGAGAACAGGGTTAAGGGCTACACCTTC. As protein: CASSQENRVKGYTF.

The chain combines TRBV6-6 with TRBJ1-5; 7 nucleotides line up with TRBD1. CDR1 MNHNY and CDR2 SVGAGI come from the germline V gene (reference sequence). Trimming removed 6 bases from V and 2 bases from J; junction bases left unmatched: 4. The CDR3 length is 14 residues. CDR3 in DNA: TGTGCCAGCAGCTTAACAGGGGGCAATCAGCCCCAGCATTTT. It codes for CASSLTGGNQPQHF.

V usage is TRBV28 and J usage is TRBJ1-1, with TRBD1 as a possible D gene (5 bases). Germline CDR1 is MDHEN and CDR2 is SYDVKM. The CDR3 runs 14 residues. V was cut by 5 bases and J by 0 bases, with 10 bases left in between. CDR3 in DNA: TGTGCCAGCAGTCCGACAGCTTTGAACACTGAAGCTTTCTTT. Its protein product is CASSPTALNTEAFF.

The genes are TRBV7-9 and TRBJ1-6, with D possibly TRBD1 on 5 matching bases. The CDR3 is 16 residues long. V was shortened by 3 bases and J by 8 bases, with 17 bases between the two germline ends. CDR1 and CDR2 (germline): SEHNR, FQNEAQ (reference sequence). The DNA for the CDR3 is TGTGCCAGCAGCTTCACGCTGGGTGGAGGGGATTCACCCCTCCACTTT. Translating gives CASSFTLGGGDSPLHF.

This clone has just a few counts. The chain recombines TRBV3-1 (or the pseudogene TRBV3-2) with TRBJ1-1; no clear D. V was cut by 4 bases and J by 4 bases, with 16 bases left in between. Looked up from germline, CDR1 is LGHDT and CDR2 is YNNKEL (reference sequence). CDR3 length: 15 residues. CDR3: CASSRGSPLITEAFF. The CDR3 bases are TGTGCCAGCAGCCGCGGGTCCCCACTCATCACTGAAGCTTTCTTT.

The rearrangement links TRBV10-3 to TRBJ2-2; TRBD1 matches at 8 bases. From germline, CDR1 is ENHRY and CDR2 SYGVKD. V lost 6 bases and J lost 6; bases outside the gene matches: 6. The CDR3 runs 14 residues. The CDR3 nucleotides read TGTGCCATCAGGCCGGGACAGGACCCCGGGGAGCTGTTTTTT. Translation: CAIRPGQDPGELFF.

The chain combines TRBV24-1 with TRBJ1-5; tentative D call: TRBD1 (5 bases). CDR1 KGHDR and CDR2 SFDVKD come from the germline V gene. V lost 5 bases, J lost 4 bases, and 11 bases lay in between. The CDR3 runs 14 residues. In DNA, the CDR3 is TGTGCCACCAGTGCCAAGGGGTCTAATCAGCCCCAGCATTTT. Protein sequence: CATSAKGSNQPQHF.

The table lists this clone with a count of one. This chain joins TRBV9 and TRBJ1-3; maybe TRBD1 (6 bases). The CDR3 extends over 15 amino acids. CDR1 is SGDLS and CDR2 is YYNGEE in the germline V gene. V lost 3 bases, J lost 4 bases, and 14 bases lay in between. In DNA form, the CDR3 reads TGTGCCAGCAGCGAGGGAACAGGGCCCGGAAACACCATATATTTT. It codes for CASSEGTGPGNTIYF.

Ten or more counts support this clone. In nucleotides, the CDR3 is TGTGCCAGCAGTTACGCCGGGACCTCCACCGGGGAGCTGTTTTTT. This encodes CASSYAGTSTGELFF. The genes are TRBV6-2 or TRBV6-3 and TRBJ2-2; D may match TRBD1 or TRBD2 (5 bases each). This CDR3 region has 15 residues. Germline V lookup: CDR1 MNHEY, CDR2 SVGEGT. Trimming took off 2 bases at V and 4 bases at J, with 11 bases between the two ends.

CDR3 in DNA: TGTGCCAGCAGTTTCGCGGATAATCAGCCCCAGCATTTT. It is translated as CASSFADNQPQHF. This chain links TRBV27 with TRBJ1-5; unclear D gene. CDR1 and CDR2 from the germline V gene are MNHEY and SMNVEV (reference sequence). V was shortened by 3 bases and J by 4 bases, with 7 bases between the two germline ends. This CDR3 is 13 amino acids long.

This rearrangement joins TRBV27 to TRBJ2-1; perhaps TRBD2 as D (6 bases). The CDR3 consists of 14 residues. The V end lost 6 bases, the J end lost 4 bases, and 13 bases lay between the germline ends. Germline V gene sequence: CDR1 MNHEY, CDR2 SMNVEV (reference sequence). The CDR3 sequence: CASRAGTGYNEQFF. The CDR3 DNA reads TGTGCCAGCAGAGCCGGGACTGGATACAATGAGCAGTTCTTC.

The CDR3 region has the DNA TGTGCCAGCAGTGTAGTAGCGGGACGGGGGGCTTACGAGCAGTACTTC. This sequence encodes CASSVVAGRGAYEQYF. The chain carries TRBV6-1 and TRBJ2-7; 8 positions agree with TRBD2. The J segment lost 4 bases and the V segment lost 4 bases, leaving 12 bases of the junction unmatched. Germline V gene data show CDR1 as MNHNS and CDR2 as SASEGT. The CDR3 is 16 amino acids.

This chain connects TRBV7-9 to TRBJ2-1; D gene unclear. The germline V gene has CDR1 SEHNR and CDR2 FQNEAQ (reference sequence). This CDR3 is built from 15 residues. V dropped 5 bases and J dropped 0 bases, with 11 bases sitting between them. The CDR3 nucleotides read TGTGCCAGCAGCCTTAATGCCTACTCCTACAATGAGCAGTTCTTC. It translates to CASSLNAYSYNEQFF.